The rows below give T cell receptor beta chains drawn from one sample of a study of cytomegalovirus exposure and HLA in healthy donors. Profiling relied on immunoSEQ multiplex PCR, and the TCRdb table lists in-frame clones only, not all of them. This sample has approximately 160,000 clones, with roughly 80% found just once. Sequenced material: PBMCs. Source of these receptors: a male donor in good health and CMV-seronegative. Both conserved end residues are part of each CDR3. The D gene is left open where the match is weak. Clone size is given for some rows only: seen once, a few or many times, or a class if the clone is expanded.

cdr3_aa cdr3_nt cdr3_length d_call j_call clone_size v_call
CASSLVANEQFF TGTGCCAGCAGCTTGGTAGCAAATGAGCAGTTCTTC 12 NA TRBJ2-1 once TRBV5-4
CASSYSGTSRADTQYF TGTGCCAGCAGTTACTCAGGGACTAGCCGAGCAGATACGCAGTATTTT 16 TRBD2 TRBJ2-3 NA TRBV6-5
CASSSGLEPYEQYF TGCGCCAGCAGCTCCGGACTAGAACCCTACGAGCAGTACTTC 14 TRBD2 TRBJ2-7 NA TRBV5-1
CSAAGDNEQFF TGCAGTGCCGCGGGGGACAATGAGCAGTTCTTC 11 TRBD2 TRBJ2-1 NA TRBV20-1
CASSLYRPGAEAFF TGTGCCAGCAGCTTGTATCGGCCGGGGGCTGAAGCTTTCTTT 14 NA TRBJ1-1 NA TRBV5-8
CASSEPGTGDFYGYTF TGTGCCAGCAGTGAACCAGGGACAGGGGACTTCTATGGCTACACCTTC 16 TRBD1 TRBJ1-2 NA TRBV25-1
CASRDRTATNEKLFF TGTGCCAGCAGGGACAGGACTGCAACTAATGAAAAACTGTTTTTT 15 TRBD1 TRBJ1-4 NA TRBV6-5
CASSLDVTGGHMNTEAFF TGTGCCAGCAGCTTAGATGTAACAGGGGGGCATATGAACACTGAAGCTTTCTTT 18 TRBD1 TRBJ1-1 few TRBV11-2
CASSFPGGDEKLFF TGTGCCAGCAGTTTCCCAGGGGGCGATGAAAAACTGTTTTTT 14 TRBD1 TRBJ1-4 NA TRBV28
CASSPRGQESTEAFF TGTGCCAGTAGTCCCCGGGGACAGGAAAGCACTGAAGCTTTCTTT 15 TRBD1 TRBJ1-1 NA TRBV19
CASKARGQGGTGELFF TGTGCCAGTAAGGCGCGGGGACAGGGTGGTACCGGGGAGCTGTTTTTT 16 TRBD1 TRBJ2-2 few TRBV19
CASSVAGVVSPLHF TGTGCCAGCAGCGTCGCAGGGGTGGTTTCACCCCTCCACTTT 14 NA TRBJ1-6 NA TRBV9
CASSQQKGYEQYF TGTGCCAGCAGCCAGCAAAAGGGGTACGAGCAGTACTTC 13 NA TRBJ2-7 NA TRBV4-2
CASSWGAGAPQETQYF TGTGCCAGCAGCTGGGGAGCGGGAGCACCCCAAGAGACCCAGTACTTC 16 TRBD2 TRBJ2-5 NA TRBV5-5
CASGSTGQVSWGPHNQPQHF TGTGCCAGCGGCTCGACCGGCCAGGTCTCGTGGGGCCCACACAATCAGCCCCAGCATTTT 20 NA TRBJ1-5 NA TRBV27
CASNDLTWGGGIQDTQYF TGTGCCAGCAATGACCTAACTTGGGGGGGAGGGATTCAAGATACGCAGTATTTT 18 TRBD2 TRBJ2-3 NA TRBV28
CASSLGQGARYEQYF TGTGCCAGCAGCTTAGGGCAGGGGGCTAGGTACGAGCAGTACTTC 15 TRBD1 TRBJ2-7 NA TRBV7-8
CASRQINYGYTF TGTGCCAGCAGACAGATTAACTATGGCTACACCTTC 12 NA TRBJ1-2 few TRBV21-1